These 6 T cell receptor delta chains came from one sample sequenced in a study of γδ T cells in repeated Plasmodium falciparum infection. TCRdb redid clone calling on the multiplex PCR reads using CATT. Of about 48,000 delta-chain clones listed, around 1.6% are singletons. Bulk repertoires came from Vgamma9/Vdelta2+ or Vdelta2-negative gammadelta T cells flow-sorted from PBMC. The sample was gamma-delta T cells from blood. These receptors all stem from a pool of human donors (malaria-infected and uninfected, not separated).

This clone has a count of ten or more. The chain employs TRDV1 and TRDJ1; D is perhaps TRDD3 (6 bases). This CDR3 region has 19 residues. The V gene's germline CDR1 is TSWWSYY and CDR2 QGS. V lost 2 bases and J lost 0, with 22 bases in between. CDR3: CALGESAGARRGYTDKLIF. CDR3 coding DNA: TGTGCTCTTGGGGAAAGCGCTGGGGCCCGGAGAGGGTACACCGATAAACTCATCTTT.

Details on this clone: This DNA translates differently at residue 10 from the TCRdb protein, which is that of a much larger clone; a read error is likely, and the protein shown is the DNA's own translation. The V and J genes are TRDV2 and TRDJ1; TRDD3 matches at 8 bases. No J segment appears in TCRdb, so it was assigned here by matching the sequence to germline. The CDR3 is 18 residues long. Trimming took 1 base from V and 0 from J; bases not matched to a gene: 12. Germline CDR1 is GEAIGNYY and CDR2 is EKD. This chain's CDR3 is CACDTLAGGASYTDKLIF. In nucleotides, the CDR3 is TGTGCCTGTGACACTCTGGCTGGGGGAGCGTCGTACACCGATAAACTCATCTTT.

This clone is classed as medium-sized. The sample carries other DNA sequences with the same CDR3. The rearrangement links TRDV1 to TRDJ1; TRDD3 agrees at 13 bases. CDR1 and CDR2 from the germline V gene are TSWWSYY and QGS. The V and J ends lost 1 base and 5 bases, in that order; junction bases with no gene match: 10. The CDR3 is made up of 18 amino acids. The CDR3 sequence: CALGEQNYWGIRRDKLIF. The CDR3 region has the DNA TGTGCTCTTGGGGAACAAAATTACTGGGGGATACGCCGGGATAAACTCATCTTT.

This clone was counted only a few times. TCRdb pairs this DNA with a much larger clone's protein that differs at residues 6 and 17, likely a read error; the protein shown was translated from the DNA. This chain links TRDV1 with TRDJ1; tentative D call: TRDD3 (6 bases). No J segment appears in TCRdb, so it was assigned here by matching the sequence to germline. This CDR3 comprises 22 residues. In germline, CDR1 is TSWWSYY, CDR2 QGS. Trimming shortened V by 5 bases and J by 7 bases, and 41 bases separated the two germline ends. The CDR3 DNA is TGTGCTCTTGGGAGACCCCCACCTAGGACTTTCTCTACTGGGATATCCAAGGGTAAACTCATCTTT. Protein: CALGRPPPRTFSTGISKGKLIF.

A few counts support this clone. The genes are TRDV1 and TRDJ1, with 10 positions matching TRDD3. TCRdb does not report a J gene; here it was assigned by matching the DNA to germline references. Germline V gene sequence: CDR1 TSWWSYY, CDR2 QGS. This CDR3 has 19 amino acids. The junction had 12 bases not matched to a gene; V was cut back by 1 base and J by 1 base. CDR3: CALGERHLGDISGTDKLIF. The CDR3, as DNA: TGTGCTCTTGGGGAACGTCACCTGGGGGATATAAGCGGCACCGATAAACTCATCTTT.

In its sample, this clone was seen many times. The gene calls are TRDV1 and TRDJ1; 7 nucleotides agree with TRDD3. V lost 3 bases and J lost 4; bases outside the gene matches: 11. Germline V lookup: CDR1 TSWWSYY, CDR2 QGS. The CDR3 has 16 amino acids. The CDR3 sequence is CALGDSDSRGYDKLIF. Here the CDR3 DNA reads TGTGCTCTTGGGGACTCTGATTCCAGGGGATACGATAAACTCATCTTT.